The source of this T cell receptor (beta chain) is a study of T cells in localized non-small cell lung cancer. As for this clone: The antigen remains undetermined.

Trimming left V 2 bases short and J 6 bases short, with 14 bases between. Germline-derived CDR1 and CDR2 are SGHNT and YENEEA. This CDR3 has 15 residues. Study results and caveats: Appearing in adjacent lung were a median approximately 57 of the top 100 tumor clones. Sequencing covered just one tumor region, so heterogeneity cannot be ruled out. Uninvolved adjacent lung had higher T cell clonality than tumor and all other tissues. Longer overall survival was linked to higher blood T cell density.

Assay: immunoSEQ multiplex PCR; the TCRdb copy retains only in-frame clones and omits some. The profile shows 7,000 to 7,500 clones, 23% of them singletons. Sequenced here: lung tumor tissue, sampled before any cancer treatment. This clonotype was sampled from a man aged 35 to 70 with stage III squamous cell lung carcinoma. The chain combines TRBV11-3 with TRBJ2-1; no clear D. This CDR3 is CASSLRPNSGNEQFF. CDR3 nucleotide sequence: TGTGCCAGCAGCTTAAGACCTAACTCCGGCAATGAGCAGTTCTTC.